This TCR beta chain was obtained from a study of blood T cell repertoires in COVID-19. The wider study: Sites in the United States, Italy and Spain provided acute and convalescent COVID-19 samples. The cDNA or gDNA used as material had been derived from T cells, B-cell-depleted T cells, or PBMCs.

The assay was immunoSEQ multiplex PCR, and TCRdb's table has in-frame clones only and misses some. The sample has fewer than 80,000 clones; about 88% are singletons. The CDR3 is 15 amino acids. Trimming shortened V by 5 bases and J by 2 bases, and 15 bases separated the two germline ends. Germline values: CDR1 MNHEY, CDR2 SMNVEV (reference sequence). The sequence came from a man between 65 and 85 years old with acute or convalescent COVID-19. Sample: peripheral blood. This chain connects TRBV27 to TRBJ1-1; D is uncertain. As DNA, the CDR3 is TGTGCCAGCAGTCAACAACCGCAGGCTAACACTGAAGCTTTCTTT. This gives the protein CASSQQPQANTEAFF.